This T cell receptor beta chain was sequenced during a study of cytomegalovirus exposure and HLA in healthy donors. A multiplex PCR was run with 60 Vbeta primers and 13 Jbeta primers. The repertoire was sequenced with immunoSEQ multiplex PCR; TCRdb's copy has only in-frame clones and lacks some. The table has roughly 150,000 clones, 70% seen once. The germline V gene has CDR1 LNHDA and CDR2 SQIVND (reference sequence). V lost 5 bases to trimming and J lost 7 bases; unmatched junction nucleotides: 5. The CDR3 extends over 13 amino acids. Sequencing was done on a sample of PBMCs. This sequence was found in a woman aged 25-40 years in good health and CMV-seronegative. The chain links TRBV19 to TRBJ1-5; TRBD1 aligns across 7 bases. The CDR3 loop is CASSLGQEQPQHF. The CDR3, as DNA: TGTGCCAGTAGTTTAGGACAGGAACAGCCCCAGCATTTT.